This is a list of T cell receptor beta chains from one sample in a study of blood T cell repertoires in COVID-19. Sequencing used immunoSEQ multiplex PCR; TCRdb keeps in-frame clones, though not all of them. The sample carries approximately 160,000 clones, around 80% recorded once. What was sequenced was peripheral blood. These receptors came from a man aged 60 to 69 with active or convalescent COVID-19. The CDR3 runs from the conserved cysteine through the conserved F or W. The D gene is left open where the match is weak. Clone size is stated in some rows and not others, as once, few, many or a class when expanded.

D,J,V,size,CDR3,DNA
.,TRBJ2-7,TRBV7-2,.,CASSRSYEQYF,TGTGCCAGCAGCCGCTCCTACGAGCAGTACTTC
.,TRBJ1-3,TRBV3-1/TRBV3-2,.,CASSPRTGNTIYF,TGTGCCAGCAGCCCCCGTACTGGAAACACCATATATTTT
.,TRBJ2-1,TRBV7-2,once,CASSLATGSSYNEQFF,TGTGCCAGCAGCTTAGCGACGGGGAGCTCCTACAATGAGCAGTTCTTC
TRBD1,TRBJ1-1,TRBV5-5,once,CASSRTGVTNTEAFF,TGTGCCAGCAGCCGTACAGGGGTCACGAACACTGAAGCTTTCTTT
TRBD1,TRBJ1-2,TRBV2,few,CASSPGVPGQGKLGYGYTF,TGTGCCAGCAGTCCGGGGGTTCCGGGACAGGGGAAATTGGGGTATGGCTACACCTTC
TRBD1,TRBJ2-7,TRBV28,.,CASSFPGTGIHEQYF,TGTGCCAGCAGTTTCCCCGGGACAGGGATCCACGAGCAGTACTTC
.,TRBJ1-3,TRBV6-5,.,CASGRGTGNTIYF,TGTGCCAGCGGCAGGGGAACTGGAAACACCATATATTTT
.,TRBJ2-3,TRBV15,.,CATSRENTGHRTDTQYF,TGTGCCACCAGCAGAGAAAATACGGGACACCGCACAGATACGCAGTATTTT
.,TRBJ1-2,TRBV4-1,few,CASSQGWAGNGYGYTF,TGCGCCAGCAGCCAAGGTTGGGCAGGGAACGGCTATGGCTACACCTTC
TRBD2,TRBJ2-1,TRBV10-3,.,CAISEGLGDNEQFF,TGTGCCATCAGTGAGGGACTAGGAGACAATGAGCAGTTCTTC
.,TRBJ2-7,TRBV19,.,CASSSSSATSYEQYF,TGTGCCTCCTCCTCCTCTAGCGCGACCTCCTACGAGCAGTACTTC
.,TRBJ2-3,TRBV4-1,.,CASSQESQGDSDTQYF,TGCGCCAGCAGCCAAGAGAGTCAGGGGGACTCAGATACGCAGTATTTT
TRBD2,TRBJ2-1,TRBV4-2,.,CASSHLAGGGLYNEQFF,TGTGCCAGCAGCCACCTAGCGGGGGGGGGACTATACAATGAGCAGTTCTTC
.,TRBJ1-3,TRBV9,once,CASSTLGYISGNTIYF,TGTGCCAGCAGCACCCTGGGCTATATCTCTGGAAACACCATATATTTT
TRBD2,TRBJ2-5,TRBV4-1,.,CASSQGLAGGGQETQYF,TGCGCCAGCAGCCAAGGACTAGCGGGGGGCGGGCAAGAGACCCAGTACTTC
.,TRBJ2-7,TRBV19,.,CASSSGATGAHEQYF,TGTGCCAGTAGTAGCGGGGCAACAGGGGCCCACGAGCAGTACTTC
.,TRBJ1-1,TRBV6-5,.,CANSKVGTSGTEAFF,TGTGCCAACTCGAAGGTAGGCACCTCGGGAACTGAAGCTTTCTTT
.,TRBJ1-3,TRBV7-9,.,CASSAQGGDSGNTIYF,TGTGCCAGCAGCGCACAGGGAGGGGACTCTGGAAACACCATATATTTT
TRBD1,TRBJ1-1,TRBV7-9,.,CASSLDPGQGDTEAFF,TGTGCCAGCAGCTTAGACCCGGGACAGGGAGACACTGAAGCTTTCTTT
.,TRBJ1-5,TRBV2,few,CASNSGGPGQPQHF,TGTGCCAGCAACTCCGGAGGACCGGGACAGCCCCAGCATTTT
TRBD2,TRBJ2-5,TRBV5-4,.,CASSPGGRVETQYF,TGTGCCAGCAGCCCGGGGGGGCGGGTGGAGACCCAGTACTTC
TRBD1,TRBJ2-3,TRBV5-1,few,CASSLVGQGADTQYF,TGCGCCAGCAGCTTGGTGGGACAGGGGGCAGATACGCAGTATTTT
.,TRBJ1-2,TRBV14,few,CASSQVEDSGYGYTF,TGTGCCAGCAGCCAAGTTGAAGACAGTGGCTATGGCTACACCTTC
.,TRBJ1-1,TRBV5-1,.,CASSLVGSGAFF,TGCGCCAGCAGCTTGGTTGGCAGCGGGGCTTTCTTT
TRBD1,TRBJ1-6,TRBV28,.,CASSHLQQGAYSPLHF,TGTGCCAGCAGTCACCTCCAACAGGGGGCTTATTCACCCCTCCACTTT
TRBD1,TRBJ2-2,TRBV4-2,.,CASSLRTGKDTGELFF,TGTGCCAGCAGCCTCCGGACAGGGAAGGACACCGGGGAGCTGTTTTTT
.,TRBJ1-2,TRBV6-5,few,CASRLTNRDGYTF,TGTGCCAGCAGACTTACCAACAGGGATGGCTACACCTTC